The 18 T cell receptor beta chains below come from one sample, sequenced in a study of blood T cell repertoires in COVID-19. Assay: immunoSEQ multiplex PCR; the TCRdb copy retains only in-frame clones and omits some. The sample has some 250,000 clones; over 65% are singletons. The sample taken for sequencing was peripheral blood. Source of these receptors: a woman aged 80 or older with acute or convalescent COVID-19.

This clone was observed a handful of times. The CDR3 region has the DNA TGTGCCAGCAGCCAGGACACGGGGGGCACTGAAGCTTTCTTT. The encoded protein is CASSQDTGGTEAFF. This sequence joins TRBV3-1 (or the pseudogene TRBV3-2) and TRBJ1-1; D might be TRBD1 (5 bases). CDR1 is LGHDT and CDR2 is YNNKEL in the germline V gene (reference sequence). The CDR3 contains 14 residues. V lost 3 bases and J 4 bases, leaving 12 bases between the germline ends.

This clone was observed a handful of times. The V call is TRBV5-5, the J call TRBJ2-4; 10 bases match TRBD1. The CDR3 has 16 residues. The germline V gene encodes CDR1 SGHKS and CDR2 YYEKEE (reference sequence). V lost 4 bases and J lost 0; bases outside the gene matches: 4. The CDR3 DNA reads TGTGCCAGCAGCCAAGGGACAGGGGTAGCCAAAAACATTCAGTACTTC. This sequence encodes CASSQGTGVAKNIQYF.

The rearrangement links TRBV6-1 to TRBJ2-7; 7 nucleotides agree with TRBD2. Per germline, CDR1 MNHNS and CDR2 SASEGT. The trim removed 6 bases at V and 3 bases at J, leaving 5 bases unmatched. The CDR3 contains 13 residues. The CDR3 bases are TGTGCCAGCAGGGGCGGGAGAGGCTACGAGCAGTACTTC. It is translated as CASRGGRGYEQYF.

The chain links TRBV5-5 to TRBJ2-5; perhaps TRBD1 as D (6 bases). The germline gives CDR1 SGHKS, CDR2 YYEKEE (reference sequence). The CDR3 loop spans 17 amino acids. V was pared by 4 bases and J by 0 bases, with 19 bases between. CDR3 sequence: CASSEVGGRGYQETQYF. CDR3 nucleotide sequence: TGTGCCAGCAGCGAAGTTGGGGGCAGGGGTTACCAAGAGACCCAGTACTTC.

The rearrangement uses TRBV7-9 and TRBJ2-5; tentatively, D is TRBD1 (5 bases). CDR1 is SEHNR and CDR2 is FQNEAQ in the germline V gene (reference sequence). This CDR3 contains 15 residues. V was clipped by 1 base and J by 3 bases, with 12 bases between them. The CDR3 loop reads CASSLGRAREETQYF. The CDR3 DNA follows: TGTGCCAGCAGCTTAGGCAGGGCCCGAGAAGAGACCCAGTACTTC.

The V call is TRBV27, the J call TRBJ1-1, with 9 bases that match TRBD1. The V gene's germline CDR1 is MNHEY and CDR2 SMNVEV (reference sequence). The CDR3 loop spans 12 amino acids. V lost 6 bases, J lost 10 bases, and 6 bases stayed unmatched. CDR3 protein: CASSRWGQGAFF. The CDR3 DNA sequence: TGTGCCAGCAGCCGGTGGGGACAGGGAGCTTTCTTT.

This clone came up once. The rearrangement links TRBV4-1 to TRBJ1-1; 11 bases are shared with TRBD1. This CDR3 has 15 residues. The germline CDR1 and CDR2 sequences are MGHRA and YSYEKL. The V gene end was trimmed by 3 bases and the J gene end by 4 bases; junction bases not matched to a gene: 4. Here the CDR3 DNA reads TGCGCCAGCAGCCACATAGGACAGGGGGCCACTGAAGCTTTCTTT. It codes for CASSHIGQGATEAFF.

The rearrangement joins TRBV18 to TRBJ1-2; D unclear. The length of the CDR3 is 15 residues. The V and J ends lost 3 bases and 4 bases respectively, with 15 bases between them. Germline V gene lookup returns CDR1 KGHSH and CDR2 LQKENI. This CDR3 is CASSPPNTASYGYTF. The CDR3 bases are TGTGCCAGCTCACCGCCAAACACCGCATCCTATGGCTACACCTTC. Combining the CDR3 with reference TRBV18 and TRBJ1-2 gives the whole variable domain NAGVMQNPRHLVRRRGQEARLRCSPMKGHSHVYWYRQLPEEGLKFMVYLQKENIIDESGMPKERFSAEFPKEGPSILRIQQVVRGDSAAYFCASSPPNTASYGYTFGSGTRLTVV.

This clone showed up just once. V gene TRBV6-5 combines with J gene TRBJ1-4, with D perhaps TRBD1 (5 bases). CDR1 is MNHEY, CDR2 SVGAGI, per germline. The CDR3 consists of 15 residues. V shed 6 bases and J shed 4 bases, with 15 bases lying between them. The CDR3 nucleotides read TGTGCCAGCAGGAAACAGGTCTTCCGTAATGAAAAACTGTTTTTT. This encodes CASRKQVFRNEKLFF.

The rearrangement links TRBV5-1 to TRBJ2-7; 11 nucleotides align to TRBD2. Losses at the gene ends were 3 bases for V and 0 bases for J; bases not matched to a gene: 8. Germline CDR1 is SGHRS and CDR2 is YFSETQ. The CDR3 is made up of 17 amino acids. CDR3 residues: CASSYQPLAGGSYEQYF. The CDR3 DNA follows: TGCGCCAGCAGCTATCAACCGCTAGCGGGAGGCTCCTACGAGCAGTACTTC.

The J gene is TRBJ1-2, the V gene TRBV7-2; tentative D call: TRBD1 (5 bases). This CDR3 has 13 residues. CDR1 is SGHTA, CDR2 FQGNSA, per germline. V dropped 1 base and J dropped 7 bases, with 10 bases sitting between them. CDR3 loop: CASSLGQGSGYTF. CDR3 nucleotides: TGTGCCAGCAGCTTAGGGCAGGGAAGTGGCTACACCTTC.

The V and J genes are TRBV7-8 and TRBJ1-2; possible D gene TRBD1, 5 bases. From germline, CDR1 is SGHVS and CDR2 FQNEAQ. This CDR3 has 14 residues. Trimming cost V 1 base and J 3 bases, with 9 bases left between them. CDR3 region: CASSLGGVDYGYTF. As DNA, the CDR3 is TGTGCCAGCAGCTTAGGGGGGGTGGACTATGGCTACACCTTC. Full variable domain (remainder filled in from reference TRBV7-8 and TRBJ1-2): GAGVSQSPRYKVAKRGQDVALRCDPISGHVSLFWYQQALGQGPEFLTYFQNEAQLDKSGLPSDRFFAERPEGSVSTLKIQRTQQEDSAVYLCASSLGGVDYGYTFGSGTRLTVV.

The gene calls are TRBV18 and TRBJ2-3; TRBD1 matches at 10 bases. Germline lookup yields CDR1 KGHSH and CDR2 LQKENI. The V and J ends lost 0 bases and 7 bases, in that order; junction bases with no gene match: 7. The CDR3 contains 16 residues. In DNA form, the CDR3 reads TGTGCCAGCTCACCACCCCGGGACAGGGGCGTTTATACGCAGTATTTT. The encoded protein is CASSPPRDRGVYTQYF.

The chain recombines TRBV2 with TRBJ1-1; 7 bases match TRBD1. This CDR3 contains 19 residues. Unmatched junction bases numbered 16, after V lost 3 bases and J lost 0 bases. Germline loops: CDR1 SNHLY, CDR2 FYNNEI. The CDR3 DNA is TGTGCCAGCAGTGAGCCCCCGGGACAGCTGTACGGGATGAACACTGAAGCTTTCTTT. Protein product: CASSEPPGQLYGMNTEAFF.

The chain employs TRBV6-2 or TRBV6-3 and TRBJ2-7; a possible D gene is TRBD1 (6 bases). The V gene lost 2 bases and the J gene lost 2 bases, with 13 bases spanning the gap. CDR1 and CDR2 (germline): MNHEY, SVGEGT. The CDR3 totals 15 residues. This chain's CDR3 is CASSYVRDTPYEQYF. In DNA form, the CDR3 reads TGTGCCAGCAGTTACGTCCGGGACACTCCCTACGAGCAGTACTTC.

This chain uses TRBV7-8 with TRBJ2-5; D ambiguous. Trimming removed 5 bases at V and 7 bases at J, with 11 bases between. CDR1 and CDR2 from the germline V gene are SGHVS and FQNEAQ. The CDR3 runs to 12 residues. The CDR3 region is CASSQSPGTQYF. Written as DNA, the CDR3 is TGTGCCAGCAGCCAAAGCCCAGGGACCCAGTACTTC.

CDR3 nucleotides: TGTGCCAGCAGTTTGTTAACAGGGGGGTCCACTGAAGCTTTCTTT. Translating gives CASSLLTGGSTEAFF. The chain links TRBV27 to TRBJ1-1; TRBD1 aligns across 8 bases. V was pared by 3 bases and J by 4 bases, with 7 bases of the junction left unmatched. This CDR3 has 15 amino acids. The germline V gene encodes CDR1 MNHEY and CDR2 SMNVEV (reference sequence).

This chain uses TRBV4-3 with TRBJ2-1, with D perhaps TRBD1 (6 bases). The V gene lost 0 bases and the J gene lost 5 bases, with 8 bases spanning the gap. There are 14 residues in the CDR3. The germline CDR1 and CDR2 sequences are LGHNA and YSLEER. The CDR3 reads CASSQEQGNNEQFF. Written as DNA, the CDR3 is TGCGCCAGCAGCCAAGAGCAGGGGAACAATGAGCAGTTCTTC.